This T cell receptor (beta chain) was identified during a study of blood T cell repertoires in COVID-19. As for the study in general: PBMCs, B-cell-depleted T cells, or T cells provided the cDNA or gDNA that made up the material.

Authors' data handling: It was from reference gene primer amplification that nucleated cell counts were estimated. The assay was immunoSEQ multiplex PCR, and TCRdb's table has in-frame clones only and misses some. That table gives V, J and clone size, and the DNA gave D and trimming. The table lists a few hundred thousand clones, 70% to 90% of them singletons. The sequence derives from a young man with active or convalescent COVID-19. Sequenced: peripheral blood.

Here the CDR3 reads CASSQNQGYLYGYTF. CDR3 DNA sequence: TGCGCCAGCAGTCAGAACCAGGGGTATCTATATGGCTACACCTTC. The V call is TRBV23-1, the J call TRBJ1-2; a possible D gene is TRBD1 (6 bases). TRBV23-1 is flagged as an ORF with uncertain function. This CDR3 has 15 residues. Trimming removed 3 bases at V and 5 bases at J, with 16 bases between.